The rows below give T cell receptor beta chains drawn from one sample of a study of T-cell memory formation after mild COVID-19. In TCRdb, the 5' RACE reads were re-called with MiXCR into one record per CDR3 protein. This sample has roughly 340,000 distinct CDR3 sequences, with approximately 15% found just once. Material for sequencing was PBMCs or a T cell subset sorted from them (not recorded which). The receptors here all came from a young man who had mild COVID-19 (a few samples of this study predate the infection). Cell type and time point are not known. Each CDR3 is given with its conserved first and last residue. The D gene is left open where the match is weak. Rows give clone size only sometimes, using once, few, many, or a class for an expanded clone.

>.|TRBD2|TRBJ2-5|TRBV4-2
TGTGCCAGCAGCCAGGATCGAGCGGGGGTCAAAGAGACCCAGTACTTC
CASSQDRAGVKETQYF
>few|.|TRBJ2-5|TRBV4-1
TGCGCCAGCAGCCAAGTACAGGACGGGGAGACCCAGTACTTC
CASSQVQDGETQYF
>.|TRBD1|TRBJ2-7|TRBV29-1
TGCAGCGCCGTAGAGACAGGGGGCTACGAGCAGTACTTC
CSAVETGGYEQYF
>few|TRBD2|TRBJ2-5|TRBV4-1
TGCGCCAGCAGCCAAGAGCTAGCGGGGGGAGAGACCCAGTACTTC
CASSQELAGGETQYF
>few|.|TRBJ2-2|TRBV5-1
TGCGCCAGCAGCACCCAGGCGGGCACCGGGGAGCTGTTTTTT
CASSTQAGTGELFF
>.|TRBD1|TRBJ1-2|TRBV27
TGTGCCAGCAGTTTACTCCGGGCAGGGGGTGGCTACACCTTC
CASSLLRAGGGYTF
>.|TRBD1|TRBJ1-1|TRBV20-1
TGCAGTGCTGGGGGGAGGGGGCGGACTGAAGCTTTCTTT
CSAGGRGRTEAFF
>few|.|TRBJ1-1|TRBV7-3
TGTGCCAGCAGCTCCAGGGGTGGTGAAGCTTTCTTT
CASSSRGGEAFF
>many|TRBD2|TRBJ2-3|TRBV6-5
TGTGCCAGCTCAAGGCGGGGGGGGATCCCAGATACGCAGTATTTT
CASSRRGGIPDTQYF
>.|.|TRBJ1-1|TRBV6-5
TGTGCCAGCAGTTACTGGCACACTGAAGCTTTCTTT
CASSYWHTEAFF
>.|.|TRBJ2-1|TRBV29-1
TGCAGCGTGCGCCGGGGGAATGAGCAGTTCTTC
CSVRRGNEQFF
>many|.|TRBJ1-1|TRBV4-2
TGTGCCAGCAGCCAAGGTGAGCAGGGGGAAGCTTTCTTT
CASSQGEQGEAFF
>.|.|TRBJ1-3|TRBV4-1
TGCGCCAGCAGCCCCCCAGGCTCTGGAAACACCATATATTTT
CASSPPGSGNTIYF
>.|.|TRBJ1-1|TRBV27
TGTGCCAGCACCATCCGATGGGGGGGAGAAGCTTTCTTT
CASTIRWGGEAFF
>few|TRBD2|TRBJ2-5|TRBV4-1
TGCGCCAGCAGCGAAATCGGGACTAGCGGGGGGGTAGAGACCCAGTACTTC
CASSEIGTSGGVETQYF
>.|.|TRBJ2-4|TRBV30
TGTGCCTGGAGTAGCCGAATAGCCAAAAACATTCAGTACTTC
CAWSSRIAKNIQYF
>.|.|TRBJ1-6|TRBV3-1
TGTGCCAGCAATAAAGGGTTTGGCTATAATTCACCCCTCCACTTT
CASNKGFGYNSPLHF
>.|.|TRBJ2-7|TRBV29-1
TGCAGCATCTCCGCTCTGGGGAATGGCGAGCAGTACTTC
CSISALGNGEQYF
>few|TRBD2|TRBJ2-3|TRBV20-1
TGCAGTGCTGGACTAGCCCCTTCCACAGATACGCAGTATTTT
CSAGLAPSTDTQYF
>.|.|TRBJ1-3|TRBV28
TGTGCCAGCGGATCACAGGGTAGTTTATTCGGAAACACCATATATTTT
CASGSQGSLFGNTIYF
>few|.|TRBJ2-3|TRBV6-5
TGTGCCAGCAGCCCCGTCGCGGTTGCTAGCACAGATACGCAGTATTTT
CASSPVAVASTDTQYF
>.|.|TRBJ1-5|TRBV12-3/TRBV12-4
TGTGCCAGCAGTTTAGATCGTACTGCCCCCCAGCATTTT
CASSLDRTAPQHF
>.|.|TRBJ1-1|TRBV7-6
TGTGCCAGCAGCTTAGAAACTCAGACTGAAGCTTTCTTT
CASSLETQTEAFF
>few|.|TRBJ1-5|TRBV20-1
TGCAGTGCTGGACCTCCGGCTGGAAGTCAGCCCCAGCATTTT
CSAGPPAGSQPQHF
>few|.|TRBJ1-2|TRBV20-1
TGCAGTGCTAGAGAACTACCCAGCCGGCTGGGCTACACCTTC
CSARELPSRLGYTF
>few|TRBD1|TRBJ1-2|TRBV29-1
TGCAGCGTTGAAGATCTAGGACAGGGACATGGCTACACCTTC
CSVEDLGQGHGYTF
>.|.|TRBJ1-5|TRBV5-5
TGTGCCAGCAGCCTCTTTAGCAGGAGCAATCAGCCCCAGCATTTT
CASSLFSRSNQPQHF
>.|.|TRBJ2-3|TRBV15
TGTGCCACCAGCAGAGCGGGGGATGCAGATACGCAGTATTTT
CATSRAGDADTQYF
>.|.|TRBJ1-4|TRBV5-4
TGTGCCAGCAGCTGGGAAGGGAGACTGTTTTTT
CASSWEGRLFF
>few|.|TRBJ1-5|TRBV6-2/TRBV6-3
TGTGCCAGCACCCACGGGGGGGGTCAGCCCCAGCATTTT
CASTHGGGQPQHF
>few|.|TRBJ1-2|TRBV5-1
TGCGCCAGCAGCATTGGAGGCCAGGGGAATGGCTACACCTTC
CASSIGGQGNGYTF
>.|.|TRBJ1-1|TRBV5-1
TGCGCCAGCAGCTTGACAGACCCTGGGGACACTGAAGCTTTCTTT
CASSLTDPGDTEAFF
>few|.|TRBJ2-1|TRBV7-3
TGTGCCAGCAGCTTTAACGCGGGTGGGTCCGAGCAGTTCTTC
CASSFNAGGSEQFF
>.|.|TRBJ2-2|TRBV9
TGTGCCAGCAGCGTTGGTAGACCCGCCGGGGAGCTGTTTTTT
CASSVGRPAGELFF
>.|.|TRBJ2-6|TRBV6-2/TRBV6-3
TGTGCCAGCAAGCGCTCTGGGGCCAACGTCCTGACTTTC
CASKRSGANVLTF
>.|.|TRBJ1-3|TRBV14
TGTGCCAGCAGCCCACGCACCGGAGGCACCATATATTTT
CASSPRTGGTIYF
>.|.|TRBJ1-5|TRBV4-1
TGCGCCAGCAGCCCCTCGGGGTATCAGCCCCAGCATTTT
CASSPSGYQPQHF
>.|.|TRBJ1-1|TRBV6-5
TGTGCCAGCAGTTACTTTACAGATAACACTGAAGCTTTCTTT
CASSYFTDNTEAFF
>.|.|TRBJ2-7|TRBV29-1
TGCAGCGTTGATCTGAGGGGTGTCGCAGGGGCCTACGAGCAGTACTTC
CSVDLRGVAGAYEQYF
>.|TRBD2|TRBJ2-3|TRBV4-1
TGCGCCAGCAGCCAACCCCCAGACGTTGCGGGGGGCACAGATACGCAGTATTTT
CASSQPPDVAGGTDTQYF
>.|TRBD1|TRBJ1-5|TRBV2
TGTGCCAGCAGTGATTGGGCAGGGGGACAGCCCCAGCATTTT
CASSDWAGGQPQHF
>.|.|TRBJ2-3|TRBV9
TGTGCCAGCAAGAGGGACCACCGCACAGATACGCAGTATTTT
CASKRDHRTDTQYF